A selection of T cell receptor beta chains follows, all from one sample in a study of OX40 agonist ivuxolimab in advanced cancers. Sequenced by immunoSEQ multiplex PCR; TCRdb stores in-frame clones only, minus some. The table lists some 26,000 clones, about three quarters of them singletons. The source was CD4+ or CD8+ T cells sorted from blood, collected in a trial of the OX40 agonist ivuxolimab. The receptors stem from an adult with an advanced solid tumor such as melanoma, head and neck, liver or kidney cancer. Each CDR3 is given with its conserved first and last residue. D genes are given only for firm matches. Some rows mark clone size as missing; the rest say once, few, many or name a class of expanded clone.

j_call clone_size v_call d_call cdr3_aa cdr3_nt
TRBJ2-7 NA TRBV5-6 TRBD2 CASSRGGGQPYEQYF TGTGCCAGCAGCCGTGGGGGGGGTCAACCCTACGAGCAGTACTTC
TRBJ1-2 NA TRBV28 NA CASSFGRANYGYTF TGTGCCAGCAGTTTTGGCAGAGCTAACTATGGCTACACCTTC
TRBJ1-5 few TRBV6-6 TRBD1 CASWMGQGVQPQHF TGTGCCAGCTGGATGGGACAGGGAGTGCAGCCCCAGCATTTT
TRBJ2-7 NA TRBV4-2 NA CASSSTGYYEQYF TGTGCCAGCAGCTCGACAGGCTACTACGAGCAGTACTTC
TRBJ2-2 NA TRBV2 NA CASSETRANTGELFF TGTGCCAGCAGTGAAACTCGGGCGAACACCGGGGAGCTGTTTTTT
TRBJ2-7 NA TRBV6-1 TRBD2 CASSGGGPGQYF TGTGCCAGCAGTGGGGGGGGACCGGGACAGTACTTC
TRBJ1-6 NA TRBV5-4 NA CASSLWEYNSPLHF TGTGCCAGCAGCTTATGGGAATATAATTCACCCCTCCACTTT
TRBJ2-1 once TRBV19 NA CASSIWAASENNEQFF TGTGCCAGTAGTATCTGGGCGGCAAGTGAAAACAATGAGCAGTTCTTC
TRBJ1-1 once TRBV4-2 NA CASRFFGQDTEAFF TGTGCCAGCCGCTTTTTCGGTCAGGACACTGAAGCTTTCTTT
TRBJ1-1 NA TRBV6-1 NA CASRPPMNTEAFF TGTGCCAGCAGACCCCCCATGAACACTGAAGCTTTCTTT
TRBJ2-7 NA TRBV6-5 NA CASRGLYEQYF TGTGCCAGCAGGGGTCTCTACGAGCAGTACTTC
TRBJ2-3 NA TRBV27 NA CASSWQGGTQYF TGTGCCAGCAGTTGGCAGGGGGGCACGCAGTATTTT
TRBJ1-2 once TRBV11-2 NA CASSLAGAGLGTYGYTF TGTGCCAGCAGCTTAGCCGGGGCGGGACTCGGTACCTATGGCTACACCTTC
TRBJ2-3 NA TRBV5-4 NA CASSLTPWGRSDTQYF TGTGCCAGCAGCTTGACTCCATGGGGGAGATCAGATACGCAGTATTTT
TRBJ1-2 NA TRBV9 NA CASSPIHAYGYTF TGTGCCAGCAGCCCTATCCATGCCTATGGCTACACCTTC
TRBJ1-2 NA TRBV14 NA CASSNFYGYTF TGTGCCAGCAGTAACTTCTATGGCTACACCTTC
TRBJ1-4 medium-sized TRBV7-9 NA CASSLWGVEGKLFF TGTGCCAGCAGCTTATGGGGAGTGGAGGGAAAACTGTTTTTT
TRBJ2-1 NA TRBV5-1 NA CASNNGPGARSEQFF TGCGCCAGCAATAACGGGCCTGGGGCTCGTAGTGAGCAGTTCTTC
TRBJ2-5 NA TRBV18 TRBD2 CASSPTAGKETQYF TGTGCCAGCTCACCGACAGCGGGAAAAGAGACCCAGTACTTC
TRBJ2-1 once TRBV11-2 NA CASSSNPISKINEQFF TGTGCCAGCAGCTCGAATCCCATCTCTAAAATCAATGAGCAGTTCTTC
TRBJ2-3 NA TRBV10-3 TRBD1 CAISEGTDEGQADTQYF TGTGCCATCAGTGAAGGGACAGACGAGGGGCAGGCAGATACGCAGTATTTT
TRBJ2-1 once TRBV6-1 NA CASSERRNSYNEQFF TGTGCCAGCAGCGAACGAAGAAACTCCTACAATGAGCAGTTCTTC
TRBJ2-1 NA TRBV28 NA CASALGGSYNEQFF TGTGCCAGCGCTTTGGGGGGCTCCTACAATGAGCAGTTCTTC
TRBJ1-1 NA TRBV4-2 NA CASRLGGRFDTEAFF TGTGCCAGCAGGCTCGGGGGACGGTTCGACACTGAAGCTTTCTTT
TRBJ1-2 NA TRBV7-2 NA CASSLEFRGTGGYTF TGTGCCAGCAGCTTAGAGTTTCGAGGGACGGGTGGCTACACCTTC
TRBJ2-1 few TRBV7-8 TRBD2 CASSSLAGGTAFF TGTGCCAGCAGCTCTCTAGCGGGAGGGACCGCGTTCTTC